One and the same sample provided the 22 T cell receptor beta chains below, sequenced in a study of shared clonotypes between healthy human individuals. Repertoires were generated with immunoSEQ multiplex PCR, while TCRdb's copy carries only in-frame clones and drops some. The sample has about 2.4 million clones, 80% to 95% seen once; the top ten hold approximately 0.36%. The sequenced material came from naive CD4+ T cells from PBMCs. Regarding subset: CD45RA+ positively selected. Receptors were obtained from a man aged 18 to 30 in good health. Some clones in this sample may be carry-over from other donors' samples.

The rearrangement links TRBV7-3 to TRBJ2-3, with D uncertain. Trimming pared 1 base from V and 4 bases from J, leaving 6 bases between. CDR3 size: 13 residues. Germline V gene data show CDR1 as SGHTA and CDR2 as FQGTGA. The CDR3 coding sequence is TGTGCCAGCAGCTTAAGGTCCCCAGATACGCAGTATTTT. Translated: CASSLRSPDTQYF.

The chain couples TRBV7-2 to TRBJ1-2; the D is unclear. Germline V gene sequence: CDR1 SGHTA, CDR2 FQGNSA. The CDR3 sequence is 13 residues long. V lost 6 bases and J lost 1, with 9 bases in between. In DNA, the CDR3 is TGTGCCAGCAGGCCGATGAATAACTATGGCTACACCTTC. This gives the protein CASRPMNNYGYTF.

The chain links TRBV7-3 to TRBJ2-1, with 8 bases lining up with TRBD2. V lost 5 bases, J lost 6 bases, and 9 bases stayed unmatched. The CDR3 consists of 15 residues. Germline V CDR1 and CDR2: SGHTA, FQGTGA. This CDR3 reads CASSNGTGGTNEQFF. For the CDR3, the DNA is TGTGCCAGCAGCAATGGGACGGGAGGGACCAATGAGCAGTTCTTC.

The chain uses TRBV7-9 and TRBJ1-4; 10 nucleotides agree with TRBD1. The J segment lost 7 bases and the V segment lost 1 base, leaving 3 bases of the junction unmatched. The CDR3 spans 15 residues. Germline-derived CDR1 and CDR2 are SEHNR and FQNEAQ (reference sequence). CDR3 sequence (DNA): TGTGCCAGCAGCTTAGTTCGGGACAGGGGTGAAAAACTGTTTTTT. Its translation is CASSLVRDRGEKLFF.

The V call is TRBV6-5, the J call TRBJ2-2; D call uncertain. Per the germline V gene, CDR1 is MNHEY and CDR2 is SVGAGI. This CDR3 is built from 14 residues. The V end lost 1 base, the J end lost 4 bases, and 7 bases lay between the germline ends. CDR3 amino acids: CASSYFQTTGELFF. CDR3 bases: TGTGCCAGCAGTTACTTCCAGACCACCGGGGAGCTGTTTTTT.

The V gene is TRBV7-8, the J gene TRBJ1-1, with 9 bases lining up with TRBD1. This CDR3 is 17 amino acids long. Germline V gene lookup returns CDR1 SGHVS and CDR2 FQNEAQ. V gave up 5 bases and J gave up 0 bases; unmatched junction bases: 10. CDR3 sequence reads: CASSPGQGGTMNTEAFF. DNA of the CDR3: TGTGCCAGCAGCCCGGGACAGGGAGGGACCATGAACACTGAAGCTTTCTTT. The full variable domain, completed using reference TRBV7-8 and TRBJ1-1, is GAGVSQSPRYKVAKRGQDVALRCDPISGHVSLFWYQQALGQGPEFLTYFQNEAQLDKSGLPSDRFFAERPEGSVSTLKIQRTQQEDSAVYLCASSPGQGGTMNTEAFFGQGTRLTVV.

The chain employs TRBV5-1 and TRBJ1-1; D is uncertain. V lost 10 bases and J lost 0, with 13 bases in between. The CDR3 runs to 13 residues. Germline loops: CDR1 SGHRS, CDR2 YFSETQ. This CDR3 reads CASAHGLNTEAFF. The DNA of the CDR3 is TGCGCCTCTGCCCATGGGTTGAACACTGAAGCTTTCTTT.

This chain links TRBV27 with TRBJ2-7; 7 nucleotides line up with TRBD1. Germline V gene data show CDR1 as MNHEY and CDR2 as SMNVEV (reference sequence). The CDR3 covers 14 residues. The J segment lost 3 bases and the V segment lost 5 bases, leaving 7 bases of the junction unmatched. The CDR3 sequence: CASSLTGYRYEQYF. CDR3 DNA: TGTGCCAGCAGTCTGACAGGGTATCGCTACGAGCAGTACTTC.

This clone was observed once. DNA for the CDR3: TGCGCCAGCAGGTCACCGGGACGTACTTCTGGGGCCAACGTCCTGACTTTC. It codes for CASRSPGRTSGANVLTF. The chain employs TRBV4-1 and TRBJ2-6, with D perhaps assigned TRBD1 or TRBD2 (5 bases each). Per germline, CDR1 MGHRA and CDR2 YSYEKL. V was pared by 6 bases and J by 1 base, with 16 bases between. The CDR3 consists of 17 residues.

The rearrangement links TRBV12-5 to TRBJ1-2; D is ambiguous. Looked up from germline, CDR1 is LGHNT and CDR2 is FRNRAP. This CDR3 spans 12 amino acids. V was trimmed by 7 bases and J by 5 bases, leaving 11 bases between them. This CDR3 reads CASAQSGYGYTF. In nucleotides, the CDR3 is TGTGCTAGTGCCCAAAGTGGGTATGGCTACACCTTC.

This clone was picked up one time. The rearrangement links TRBV7-9 to TRBJ2-2; tentatively, D is TRBD2 (6 bases). The V gene lost 0 bases and the J gene lost 3 bases, with 14 bases spanning the gap. The CDR3 runs 17 residues. Germline V gives CDR1 SEHNR, CDR2 FQNEAQ (reference sequence). CDR3 sequence (DNA): TGTGCCAGCAGCTTAGCCGGTGGGGGGAGTCACACCGGGGAGCTGTTTTTT. This codes for CASSLAGGGSHTGELFF.

The chain joins TRBV19 to TRBJ2-1; possibly TRBD1 or TRBD2 for D (5 bases each). In germline, CDR1 is LNHDA, CDR2 SQIVND (reference sequence). Trimming removed 11 bases from V and 0 bases from J, with 11 bases in between. The CDR3 contains 13 residues. CDR3 in amino acids: CAAGTYSYNEQFF. The CDR3 nucleotides read TGTGCCGCCGGGACCTACTCCTACAATGAGCAGTTCTTC.

This chain joins TRBV15 and TRBJ1-5, with 7 bases aligning to TRBD1. Germline trimming cut 1 base from V and 4 bases from J; bases unmatched to any gene: 4. Per the germline V gene, CDR1 is LNHNV and CDR2 is YYDKDF (reference sequence). The CDR3 is 15 amino acids. CDR3 protein: CATSRVQGGNQPQHF. The DNA for the CDR3 is TGTGCCACCAGCAGAGTTCAGGGGGGAAATCAGCCCCAGCATTTT.

The chain employs TRBV28 and TRBJ2-1, with 14 bases that match TRBD2. The CDR3 extends over 14 amino acids. The junction had 8 bases not matched to a gene; V was cut back by 10 bases and J by 9 bases. Germline CDR1 is MDHEN and CDR2 is SYDVKM. CDR3 coding DNA: TGTGCCATCCTGACTAGCGGGAGGGGGGGTGAGCAGTTCTTC. It encodes CAILTSGRGGEQFF.

The rearrangement uses TRBV15 and TRBJ1-5; D is unclear. The V and J ends lost 0 bases and 5 bases respectively, with 5 bases between them. CDR1 and CDR2 from the germline V gene are LNHNV and YYDKDF (reference sequence). The CDR3 sequence is 13 residues long. The CDR3 coding sequence is TGTGCCACCAGCAGAGATCAAGATCAGCCCCAGCATTTT. Its translation is CATSRDQDQPQHF.

The chain combines TRBV9 with TRBJ2-1, with a tentative D call TRBD2 (6 bases). V shed 2 bases and J shed 4 bases, with 13 bases lying between them. Germline lookup yields CDR1 SGDLS and CDR2 YYNGEE. CDR3 size: 15 residues. DNA for the CDR3: TGTGCCAGCAGCGTCCGCCGGGACTCTTACAATGAGCAGTTCTTC. Residues: CASSVRRDSYNEQFF.

The chain recombines TRBV18 with TRBJ1-5; D is uncertain. The germline V gene has CDR1 KGHSH and CDR2 LQKENI. This CDR3 contains 14 residues. Deletions cut 5 bases from V and 3 bases from J, with 11 bases between. Here the CDR3 reads CASSFGGYNQPQHF. The CDR3 region has the DNA TGTGCCAGCTCATTCGGTGGATACAATCAGCCCCAGCATTTT.

The rearrangement uses TRBV28 and TRBJ2-2; possible D gene TRBD1, 5 bases. The CDR3 is 15 residues long. V gave up 3 bases and J gave up 4 bases, with 12 bases separating them. Germline V gene data show CDR1 as MDHEN and CDR2 as SYDVKM. The CDR3 DNA is TGTGCCAGCAGTTTGACAGACCCCTCCACCGGGGAGCTGTTTTTT. It codes for CASSLTDPSTGELFF.

The chain uses TRBV4-3 and TRBJ1-3; perhaps TRBD1 as D (5 bases). The CDR3 consists of 14 residues. Germline CDR1 and CDR2: LGHNA and YSLEER. The V end lost 4 bases, the J end lost 4 bases, and 11 bases lay between the germline ends. CDR3 sequence (DNA): TGCGCCAGCAGCCGCGCGGGGCAGGGAAACACCATATATTTT. Translating it yields CASSRAGQGNTIYF.

This clone showed up just a few times. The J gene is TRBJ2-7, the V gene TRBV7-2; 12 nucleotides match TRBD2. In germline, CDR1 is SGHTA, CDR2 FQGNSA. The J segment lost 0 bases and the V segment lost 5 bases, leaving 2 bases of the junction unmatched. The CDR3 is 15 amino acids. The CDR3 reads CASSRTSGTSYEQYF. CDR3 nucleotides: TGTGCCAGCAGCCGGACTAGCGGGACCTCCTACGAGCAGTACTTC.

The chain is built from TRBV7-9 and TRBJ2-3; TRBD2 matches 13 bases. The CDR3 runs 15 residues. In germline, CDR1 is SEHNR, CDR2 FQNEAQ (reference sequence). The trim removed 4 bases at V and 7 bases at J, leaving 5 bases unmatched. The CDR3 spells CASSSGTSGTYTQYF. CDR3 bases: TGTGCCAGCAGCTCCGGGACTAGCGGGACATATACGCAGTATTTT.

The rearrangement links TRBV27 to TRBJ2-1; a weak D match, TRBD2 (5 bases). CDR3 length: 20 amino acids. The germline V gene encodes CDR1 MNHEY and CDR2 SMNVEV (reference sequence). Trimming stripped 6 bases from V and 0 bases from J, with 27 bases between. CDR3 coding DNA: TGTGCCAGCAGCAGAACCTCGGGATCCACGTTCCCCAGCTCCTACAATGAGCAGTTCTTC. This translates into CASSRTSGSTFPSSYNEQFF.